A selection of T cell receptor beta chains follows, all from one sample in a study of regulatory T cells in long-lasting Graves disease. Each CDR3 protein gets one entry after TCRdb re-called the multiplex PCR reads with MiXCR. Among 400,000 to 500,000 distinct CDR3 sequences, about 16% were seen once, and the ten largest hold over 15%. These data were also reused for a study on T cells in Graves' hyperthyroidism and ophthalmopathy.

The sample was peripheral blood mononuclear cells (PBMCs), taken at new diagnosis, from a patient treated with antithyroid drugs. The receptors come from a woman aged 30 to 39 with Graves disease. CDR3s include the opening cysteine and the closing phenylalanine or tryptophan. D genes are given only for firm matches. Clone size, where shown, is once, few, many, or a class for clones that have expanded.

J: TRBJ1-1; size: many; V: TRBV12-3/TRBV12-4; D: .; CDR3: CASSLRGAMNTEAFF; DNA: TGTGCCAGCAGTTTAAGGGGTGCGATGAACACTGAAGCTTTCTTT
J: TRBJ2-7; size: many; V: TRBV30; D: TRBD1; CDR3: CALTGQGDREQYF; DNA: TGTGCCTTGACGGGACAGGGGGACCGCGAGCAGTACTTC
J: TRBJ2-5; size: .; V: TRBV30; D: .; CDR3: CAWSVGDGIQETQYF; DNA: TGTGCCTGGAGTGTAGGGGACGGAATCCAAGAGACCCAGTACTTC
J: TRBJ2-2; size: few; V: TRBV11-2; D: .; CDR3: CASSLTRLGPTGELFF; DNA: TGTGCCAGCAGCTTAACTCGCCTCGGTCCCACCGGGGAGCTGTTTTTT
J: TRBJ2-3; size: many; V: TRBV7-2; D: .; CDR3: CASSLGGGGGDTQYF; DNA: TGTGCCAGCAGCCTCGGCGGAGGGGGGGGAGATACGCAGTATTTT
J: TRBJ2-3; size: many; V: TRBV18; D: .; CDR3: CASSKNRRGDTDTQYF; DNA: TGTGCCAGCTCAAAGAACCGGCGGGGCGACACAGATACGCAGTATTTT
J: TRBJ2-2; size: .; V: TRBV19; D: .; CDR3: CASRASTGNTGELFF; DNA: TGTGCCAGTAGAGCCTCAACAGGGAACACCGGGGAGCTGTTTTTT
J: TRBJ2-1; size: many; V: TRBV27; D: .; CDR3: CASSLGLKKRGFYNEQFF; DNA: TGTGCCAGCAGTTTGGGACTCAAGAAAAGGGGCTTTTACAATGAGCAGTTCTTC
J: TRBJ2-3; size: many; V: TRBV20-1; D: TRBD2; CDR3: CSARDLSGGSTDTQYF; DNA: TGCAGTGCTAGAGATCTTAGCGGGGGTAGCACAGATACGCAGTATTTT
J: TRBJ2-5; size: .; V: TRBV24-1; D: TRBD1; CDR3: CATSGTGGARETQYF; DNA: TGTGCCACCTCGGGGACAGGGGGCGCGAGGGAGACCCAGTACTTC
J: TRBJ2-1; size: many; V: TRBV7-8; D: .; CDR3: CASSLGGYSAQGNEQFF; DNA: TGTGCCAGCAGCTTAGGCGGGTATTCAGCACAGGGCAATGAGCAGTTCTTC
J: TRBJ1-1; size: many; V: TRBV29-1; D: TRBD1; CDR3: CSVALNRGYDTEAFF; DNA: TGCAGCGTAGCCCTGAACAGGGGTTACGACACTGAAGCTTTCTTT
J: TRBJ2-5; size: many; V: TRBV5-1; D: .; CDR3: CASSLAPSAQETQYF; DNA: TGCGCCAGCAGCTTGGCCCCTTCGGCCCAAGAGACCCAGTACTTC
J: TRBJ2-1; size: .; V: TRBV4-1; D: .; CDR3: CASSQDLVREQFF; DNA: TGCGCCAGCAGCCAAGATCTCGTCCGTGAGCAGTTCTTC
J: TRBJ2-5; size: many; V: TRBV28; D: .; CDR3: CASSQENQETQYF; DNA: TGTGCCAGCAGCCAGGAGAACCAAGAGACCCAGTACTTC
J: TRBJ2-3; size: few; V: TRBV2; D: TRBD2; CDR3: CASRGLVGGGTDTQYF; DNA: TGTGCCAGCAGAGGACTAGTGGGAGGGGGCACAGATACGCAGTATTTT
J: TRBJ1-2; size: many; V: TRBV12-3/TRBV12-4; D: .; CDR3: CASSVQTPSGGYTF; DNA: TGTGCCAGCAGTGTACAGACTCCCTCAGGGGGCTACACCTTC
J: TRBJ1-1; size: few; V: TRBV2; D: .; CDR3: CASAGRMVVPMNTEAFF; DNA: TGTGCCAGCGCCGGTCGGATGGTTGTCCCCATGAACACTGAAGCTTTCTTT
J: TRBJ2-1; size: many; V: TRBV27; D: TRBD1; CDR3: CASSFDRGAYNEQFF; DNA: TGTGCCAGCAGTTTCGACAGGGGAGCCTACAATGAGCAGTTCTTC
J: TRBJ1-5; size: .; V: TRBV3-1; D: TRBD1; CDR3: CASTRDSFSNQPQHF; DNA: TGCGCCAGCACACGGGACAGCTTTAGCAATCAGCCCCAGCATTTT
J: TRBJ2-3; size: many; V: TRBV4-1; D: TRBD2; CDR3: CASSPHSRAGVTDTQYF; DNA: TGCGCCAGCAGCCCCCACTCGCGAGCGGGAGTAACAGATACGCAGTATTTT
J: TRBJ1-4; size: many; V: TRBV6-2/TRBV6-3; D: TRBD1; CDR3: CASSSQTGGPNEKLFF; DNA: TGTGCCAGCAGTTCCCAAACAGGGGGCCCTAATGAAAAACTGTTTTTT
J: TRBJ1-3; size: .; V: TRBV5-6; D: TRBD1; CDR3: CASRLDRSGNTIYF; DNA: TGTGCCAGCAGACTGGACAGGTCTGGAAACACCATATATTTT
J: TRBJ1-1; size: many; V: TRBV5-1; D: .; CDR3: CASSLISGANTEAFF; DNA: TGCGCCAGCAGCTTGATTTCAGGGGCAAACACTGAAGCTTTCTTT
J: TRBJ1-6; size: many; V: TRBV11-2; D: TRBD1; CDR3: CASTPGTAPSPLHF; DNA: TGTGCCAGCACCCCCGGGACAGCTCCTTCACCCCTCCACTTT
J: TRBJ2-5; size: many; V: TRBV7-8; D: TRBD2; CDR3: CASSLGREVEETQYF; DNA: TGTGCCAGCAGCTTAGGACGGGAGGTAGAAGAGACCCAGTACTTC
J: TRBJ2-7; size: many; V: TRBV11-2; D: .; CDR3: CASSLGTREQYF; DNA: TGTGCCAGCAGCTTAGGGACTCGGGAGCAGTACTTC
J: TRBJ2-3; size: many; V: TRBV9; D: .; CDR3: CASSLSIYQATDTQYF; DNA: TGTGCCAGCAGCCTCAGCATCTACCAGGCCACAGATACGCAGTATTTT
J: TRBJ1-2; size: few; V: TRBV12-3/TRBV12-4; D: TRBD1; CDR3: CASSYVDRGYGYTF; DNA: TGTGCCAGCAGCTACGTGGACAGGGGGTATGGCTACACCTTC
J: TRBJ2-3; size: few; V: TRBV12-3/TRBV12-4; D: .; CDR3: CASSLSFWEVTDTQYF; DNA: TGTGCCAGCAGTTTATCCTTTTGGGAAGTGACAGATACGCAGTATTTT
J: TRBJ1-2; size: many; V: TRBV29-1; D: .; CDR3: CSGGHYGYTF; DNA: TGCAGCGGGGGTCACTATGGCTACACCTTC